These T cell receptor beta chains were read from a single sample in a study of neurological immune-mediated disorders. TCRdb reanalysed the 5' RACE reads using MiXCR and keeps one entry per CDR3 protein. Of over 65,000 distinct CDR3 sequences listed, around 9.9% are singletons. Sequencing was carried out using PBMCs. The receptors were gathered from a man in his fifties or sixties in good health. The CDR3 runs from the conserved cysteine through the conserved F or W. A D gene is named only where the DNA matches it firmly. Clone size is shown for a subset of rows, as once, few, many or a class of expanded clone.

TGTGCAGGCTGGGAGCGCTTCGAGCAGTACTTC | CAGWERFEQYF | TRBJ2-7 | TRBV3-1 | . | .
TGTGCCAGCAGGGACAGGGGTGAGCAGTTCTTC | CASRDRGEQFF | TRBJ2-1 | TRBV6-2/TRBV6-3 | TRBD1 | .
TGTGCCAGCAGATACTCTAACCCGGGCTACGAGCAGTACTTC | CASRYSNPGYEQYF | TRBJ2-7 | TRBV6-2/TRBV6-3 | . | .
TGTGCCAGCAGCTCAGGGGGCGCTAGCAATCAGCCCCAGCATTTT | CASSSGGASNQPQHF | TRBJ1-5 | TRBV7-2 | TRBD1 | many
TGTGCCAGCAGTTTAGGACAGGGTGGGGAGCAGTACTTC | CASSLGQGGEQYF | TRBJ2-7 | TRBV28 | TRBD1 | many
TGTGCCAGCAGCCAATGGGGGCTCGTTGAAGAGACCCAGTACTTC | CASSQWGLVEETQYF | TRBJ2-5 | TRBV3-1 | . | .
TGCAGTGCTATTACTAGCGGGGGGGCCGTCGAGCAGTACTTC | CSAITSGGAVEQYF | TRBJ2-7 | TRBV20-1 | TRBD2 | many
TGCGCCAGCAGCCCAGGAGCGACTAGCGATGAGCAGTTCTTC | CASSPGATSDEQFF | TRBJ2-1 | TRBV5-1 | TRBD2 | many
TGTGCCAGCAGTGACAGGAACACCGGGGAGCTGTTTTTT | CASSDRNTGELFF | TRBJ2-2 | TRBV6-2/TRBV6-3 | . | .
TGTGCCGGCAGGGGAGAGGGACTCCTAGATCAGCCCCAGCATTTT | CAGRGEGLLDQPQHF | TRBJ1-5 | TRBV28 | . | .
TGTGCCAGCCGCCTCGCGGCTAGTACGCAGTACTTC | CASRLAASTQYF | TRBJ2-7 | TRBV28 | . | few
TGTGCCAGCAGCTGGACAGGGGTTGGCACTGAAGCTTTCTTT | CASSWTGVGTEAFF | TRBJ1-1 | TRBV6-2/TRBV6-3 | TRBD1 | many
TGTGCCAGCAGCCGGACAGGGGACCCTCAGACCCAGTACTTC | CASSRTGDPQTQYF | TRBJ2-5 | TRBV6-5 | TRBD1 | many
TGCGCCAGCAGCTTTGGAGGACCCGCAGATACGCAGTATTTT | CASSFGGPADTQYF | TRBJ2-3 | TRBV5-1 | . | many
TGTGCCAGCAGCGCGACCGGGACAGTTCACAATGAGCAGTTCTTC | CASSATGTVHNEQFF | TRBJ2-1 | TRBV9 | TRBD1 | .
TGTGCCAGCAGCCCGACAAGTAGCTCCTACAATGAGCAGTTCTTC | CASSPTSSSYNEQFF | TRBJ2-1 | TRBV11-3 | . | few
TGTGCCAGCAGTTTAGGCTGGGGGAGGGCAAACATTCAGTACTTC | CASSLGWGRANIQYF | TRBJ2-4 | TRBV27 | TRBD2 | many
TGTGCCAGCAGCGCCGGACAGGCGAGTTACGAGCAGTACTTC | CASSAGQASYEQYF | TRBJ2-7 | TRBV9 | TRBD1 | many
TGTGCCCGCAGTTCCGGGGGGTACAATGAGGAGTTCTTC | CARSSGGYNEEFF | TRBJ2-1 | TRBV27 | TRBD2 | .
TGCAGTGCTAGAGTAGGGACAGGCTTTACACCCCTCCACTTT | CSARVGTGFTPLHF | TRBJ1-6 | TRBV20-1 | TRBD1 | many
TGTGCCAGCAACCCTTACAGGGCCCAGGGTCAGCCCCAGCATTTT | CASNPYRAQGQPQHF | TRBJ1-5 | TRBV27 | . | few
TGTGCCAGCAGAGGGACCGGCACTGAAGCTTTCTTT | CASRGTGTEAFF | TRBJ1-1 | TRBV6-1 | . | many
TGCAGTGCTCGGGGGGCTAGCGGGAGCTATGAGCAGTTCTTC | CSARGASGSYEQFF | TRBJ2-1 | TRBV20-1 | TRBD2 | many